This TCR beta chain was recovered during a study of OX40 agonist ivuxolimab in advanced cancers. Overall study results and limits: Antigen specificity of clonally expanded peripheral T cells was not established. Certain nonresponding patients likewise had low normalized T-cell clonal expansion.

Germline V gene data show CDR1 as SNHLY and CDR2 as FYNNEI. The CDR3 has 16 amino acids. The J segment lost 1 base and the V segment lost 8 bases, leaving 10 bases of the junction unmatched. Details on this clone: Its antigen is undetermined.

Method: immunoSEQ multiplex PCR; TCRdb's copy keeps in-frame clones and lacks some. This table has 42,000 or so clones, just under 90% appearing once. The material was CD4+ or CD8+ T cells sorted from blood, obtained in a trial of the OX40 agonist ivuxolimab. The genes are TRBV2 and TRBJ1-5; 8 nucleotides align to TRBD1. This TCR came from an adult with an advanced solid tumor such as melanoma, head and neck, liver or kidney cancer. The CDR3 DNA is TGTGCCAGCTGCCAAGGACAGGGACTAAGCAATCAGCCCCAGCATTTT. The encoded protein is CASCQGQGLSNQPQHF.